The entry below gives a single TCR beta chain sequence along with its context. V was shortened by 0 bases and J by 7 bases, with 21 bases between the two germline ends. The CDR3 loop spans 17 amino acids. Germline lookup yields CDR1 LNHNV and CDR2 YYDKDF (reference sequence). This sample is part of a study of blood T cell repertoires in COVID-19. Study information: The samples span acute and convalescent COVID-19 from the United States, Italy and Spain. PBMCs, B-cell-depleted T cells, or T cells were the source of the cDNA or gDNA that made up the material.

Methods used by the authors: Quantification of nucleated cells was approximated via reference gene primer amplification. Repertoires were generated with immunoSEQ multiplex PCR, while TCRdb's copy carries only in-frame clones and drops some. V, J and clone size derive from that table, while D and trimming were established from the DNA sequence. The profile shows 150,000 to 200,000 clones, around nine tenths of them singletons. The J gene is TRBJ1-2, the V gene TRBV15; TRBD1 is a possible D gene (5 bases). The specimen sequenced was peripheral blood. The receptor's source is a man younger than 30 with active or convalescent COVID-19. CDR3 amino acids: CATSRDWGGTQDGGYTF. As DNA, the CDR3 is TGTGCCACCAGCAGAGATTGGGGTGGGACTCAAGACGGTGGCTACACCTTC. Full variable domain (remainder filled in from reference TRBV15 and TRBJ1-2): DAMVIQNPRYQVTQFGKPVTLSCSQTLNHNVMYWYQQKSSQAPKLLFHYYDKDFNNEADTPDNFQSRRPNTSFCFLDIRSPGLGDTAMYLCATSRDWGGTQDGGYTFGSGTRLTVV.